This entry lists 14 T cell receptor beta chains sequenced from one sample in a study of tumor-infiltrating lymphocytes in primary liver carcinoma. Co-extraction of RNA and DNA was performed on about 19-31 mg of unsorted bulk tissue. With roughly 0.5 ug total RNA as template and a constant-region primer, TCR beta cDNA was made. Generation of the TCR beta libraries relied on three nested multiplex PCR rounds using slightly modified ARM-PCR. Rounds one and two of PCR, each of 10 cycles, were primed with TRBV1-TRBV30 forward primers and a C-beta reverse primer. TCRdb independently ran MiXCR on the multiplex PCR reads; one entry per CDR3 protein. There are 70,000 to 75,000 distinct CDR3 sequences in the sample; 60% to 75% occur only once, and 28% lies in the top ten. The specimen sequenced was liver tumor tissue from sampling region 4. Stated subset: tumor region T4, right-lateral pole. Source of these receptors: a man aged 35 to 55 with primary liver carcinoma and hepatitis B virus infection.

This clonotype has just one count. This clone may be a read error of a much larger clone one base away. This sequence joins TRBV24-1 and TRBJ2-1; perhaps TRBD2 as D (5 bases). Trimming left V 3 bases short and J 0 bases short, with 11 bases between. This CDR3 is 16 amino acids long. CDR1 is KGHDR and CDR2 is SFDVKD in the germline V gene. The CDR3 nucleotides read TGTGCCACCAGTGATACCCCAGCGGCCTCCTACAATGAGCAGTTCTTC. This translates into CATSDTPAASYNEQFF.

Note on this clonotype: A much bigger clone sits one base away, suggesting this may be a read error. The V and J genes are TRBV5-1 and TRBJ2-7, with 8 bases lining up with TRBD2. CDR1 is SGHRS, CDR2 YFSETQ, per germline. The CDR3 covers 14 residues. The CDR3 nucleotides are TGCGTCAGCCATCCGGGGGGGGCCTCCTACGAGCAGTACTTC. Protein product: CVSHPGGASYEQYF.

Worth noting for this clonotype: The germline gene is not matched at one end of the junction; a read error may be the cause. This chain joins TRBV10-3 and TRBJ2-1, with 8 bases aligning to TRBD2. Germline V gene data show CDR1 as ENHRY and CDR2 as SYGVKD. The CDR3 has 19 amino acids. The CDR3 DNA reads TGTGCCATCTGTGAGTCGGTTGGACCCGGGAGGGCCGATTACAATGAGCAGTTCTTC. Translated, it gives CAICESVGPGRADYNEQFF.

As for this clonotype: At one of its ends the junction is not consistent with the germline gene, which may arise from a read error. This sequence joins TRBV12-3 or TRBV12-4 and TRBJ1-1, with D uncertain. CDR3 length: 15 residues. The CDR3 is CASSIALAAYTEASF. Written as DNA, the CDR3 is TGTGCCAGCAGTATAGCTCTGGCGGCGTACACTGAAGCTTCCTTT.

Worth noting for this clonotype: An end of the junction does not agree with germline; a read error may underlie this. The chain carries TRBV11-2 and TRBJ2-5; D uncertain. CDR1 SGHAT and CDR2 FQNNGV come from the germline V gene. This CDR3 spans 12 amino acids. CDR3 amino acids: CVSNLLLDTQYF. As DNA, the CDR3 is TGTGTCAGCAACTTACTCTTGGATACCCAGTACTTC.

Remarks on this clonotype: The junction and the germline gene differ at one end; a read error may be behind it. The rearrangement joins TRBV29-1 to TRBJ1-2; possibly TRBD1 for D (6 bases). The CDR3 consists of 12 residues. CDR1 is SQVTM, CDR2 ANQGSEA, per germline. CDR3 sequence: CSIEGNRDGYTF. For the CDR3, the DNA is TGCAGCATTGAAGGTAACAGGGATGGCTACACCTTC.

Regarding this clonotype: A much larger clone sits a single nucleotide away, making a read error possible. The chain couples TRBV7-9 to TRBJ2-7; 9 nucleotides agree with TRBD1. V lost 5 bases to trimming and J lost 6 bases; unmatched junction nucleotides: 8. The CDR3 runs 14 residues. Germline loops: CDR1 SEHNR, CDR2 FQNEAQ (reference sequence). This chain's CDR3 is CASSQGQGFFEQYF. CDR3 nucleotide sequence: TGTGCCAGCAGCCAGGGACAGGGTTTCTTCGAGCAGTACTTC.

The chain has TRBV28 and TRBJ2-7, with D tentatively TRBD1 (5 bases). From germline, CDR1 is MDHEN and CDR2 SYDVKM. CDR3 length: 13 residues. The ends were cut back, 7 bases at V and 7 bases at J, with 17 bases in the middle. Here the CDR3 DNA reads TGTGCCAGCAAAAGGCAGGGAAGTGATGAGCAGTACTTC. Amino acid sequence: CASKRQGSDEQYF.

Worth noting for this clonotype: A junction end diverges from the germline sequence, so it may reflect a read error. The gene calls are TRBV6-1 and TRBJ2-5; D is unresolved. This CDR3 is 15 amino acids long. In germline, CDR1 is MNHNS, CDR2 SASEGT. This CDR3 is CASSRQVRPQEAQYF. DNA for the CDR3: TGTGCCAGCAGCAGGCAGGTGCGTCCTCAAGAGGCCCAGTACTTC.

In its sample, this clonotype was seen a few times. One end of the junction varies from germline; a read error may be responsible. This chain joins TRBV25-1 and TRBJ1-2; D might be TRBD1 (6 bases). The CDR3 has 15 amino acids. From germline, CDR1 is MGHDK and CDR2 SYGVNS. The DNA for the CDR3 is TGTGCCTGCAGTAGTCCGGGGGGCGAGGTCTATGGCTACACCTTC. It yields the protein CACSSPGGEVYGYTF.

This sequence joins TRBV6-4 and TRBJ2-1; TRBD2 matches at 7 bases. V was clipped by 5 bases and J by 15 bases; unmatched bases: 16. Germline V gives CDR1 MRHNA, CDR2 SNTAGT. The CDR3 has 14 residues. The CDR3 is CASSINEGGSTTFF. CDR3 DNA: TGTGCCAGCAGTATTAACGAGGGAGGGTCGACCACGTTCTTC.

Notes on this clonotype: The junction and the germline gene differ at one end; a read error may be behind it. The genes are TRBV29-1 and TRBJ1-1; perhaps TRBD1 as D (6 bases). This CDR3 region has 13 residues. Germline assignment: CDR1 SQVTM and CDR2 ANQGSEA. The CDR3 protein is CSVEVGQNIEAFF. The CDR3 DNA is TGCAGCGTTGAAGTCGGACAGAACATTGAAGCTTTCTTT. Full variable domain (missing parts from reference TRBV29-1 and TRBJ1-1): SAVISQKPSRDICQRGTSLTIQCQVDSQVTMMFWYRQQPGQSLTLIATANQGSEATYESGFVIDKFPISRPNLTFSTLTVSNMSPEDSSIYLCSVEVGQNIEAFFGQGTRLTVV.

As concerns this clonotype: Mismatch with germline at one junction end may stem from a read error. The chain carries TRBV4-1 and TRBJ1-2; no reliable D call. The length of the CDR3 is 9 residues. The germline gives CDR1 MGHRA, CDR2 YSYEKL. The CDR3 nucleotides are TGTGCCATCAAACCGGACTACACCTTC. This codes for CAIKPDYTF.

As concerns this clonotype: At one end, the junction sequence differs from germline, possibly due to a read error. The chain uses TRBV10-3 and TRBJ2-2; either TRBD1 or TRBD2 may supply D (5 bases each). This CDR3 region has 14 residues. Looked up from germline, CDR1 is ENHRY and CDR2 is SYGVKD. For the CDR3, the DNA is TGTACCATCAGGTTTGCAGGGAACATTGGGGGGCTGTTTTTT. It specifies CTIRFAGNIGGLFF.